This T cell receptor beta chain was obtained from a study of T cell changes during pregnancy in multiple sclerosis. The CDR3 spans 15 residues. V gave up 5 bases and J gave up 5 bases, with 17 bases separating them. Looked up from germline, CDR1 is SGHAT and CDR2 is FQNNGV. Profiling relied on immunoSEQ multiplex PCR, and the TCRdb table lists in-frame clones only, not all of them. The sample contains around 97,000 clones, 85% to 95% of which appear only once. The material was peripheral blood, obtained after pregnancy. The V gene is TRBV11-2, the J gene TRBJ2-3, with a weak D call TRBD1 (6 bases). This clonotype was obtained from a female donor with multiple sclerosis, enrolled in a pregnancy study. CDR3 bases: TGTGCCAGCAGCCAGTATATTAGACAGGTAGATACGCAGTATTTT. Protein: CASSQYIRQVDTQYF. The full variable domain, its missing parts supplied by reference TRBV11-2 and TRBJ2-3, is EAGVAQSPRYKIIEKRQSVAFWCNPISGHATLYWYQQILGQGPKLLIQFQNNGVVDDSQLPKDRFSAERLKGVDSTLKIQPAKLEDSAVYLCASSQYIRQVDTQYFGPGTRLTVL.